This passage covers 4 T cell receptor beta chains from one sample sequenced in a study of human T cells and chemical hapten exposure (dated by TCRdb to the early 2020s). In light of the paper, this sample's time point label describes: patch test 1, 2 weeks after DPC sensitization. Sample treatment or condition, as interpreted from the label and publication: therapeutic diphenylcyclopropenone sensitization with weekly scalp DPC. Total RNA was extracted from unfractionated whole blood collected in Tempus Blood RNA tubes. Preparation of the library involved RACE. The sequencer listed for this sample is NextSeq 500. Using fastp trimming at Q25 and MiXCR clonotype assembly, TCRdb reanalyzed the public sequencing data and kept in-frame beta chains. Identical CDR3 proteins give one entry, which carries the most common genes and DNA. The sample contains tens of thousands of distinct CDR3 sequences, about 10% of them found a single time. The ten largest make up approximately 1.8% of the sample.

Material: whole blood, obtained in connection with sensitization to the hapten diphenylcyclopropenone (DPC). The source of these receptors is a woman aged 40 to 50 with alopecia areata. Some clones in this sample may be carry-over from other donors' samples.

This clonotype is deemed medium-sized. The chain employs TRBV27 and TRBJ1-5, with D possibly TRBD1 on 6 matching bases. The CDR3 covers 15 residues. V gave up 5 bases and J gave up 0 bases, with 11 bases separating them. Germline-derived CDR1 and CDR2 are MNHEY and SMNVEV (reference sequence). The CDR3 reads CASSPRGPSNQPQHF. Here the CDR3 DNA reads TGTGCCAGCAGTCCCCGGGGGCCTAGCAATCAGCCCCAGCATTTT.

CDR3 loop: CASSTEGKLFF. The CDR3 DNA is TGTGCCAGCAGTACGGAAGGAAAACTGTTTTTT. The chain recombines TRBV28 with TRBJ1-4, with no clear D. V lost 5 bases and J 10 bases, leaving 8 bases between the germline ends. Germline V gene sequence: CDR1 MDHEN, CDR2 SYDVKM. This CDR3 comprises 11 residues.

The CDR3 loop is CASSPPSWETQYF. CDR3 DNA sequence: TGTGCCAGCAGTCCCCCATCCTGGGAGACCCAGTACTTC. The rearrangement links TRBV28 to TRBJ2-5; D remains ambiguous. CDR3 size: 13 residues. Trimming took 5 bases from V and 5 from J, leaving 12 bases between them. The germline CDR1 and CDR2 sequences are MDHEN and SYDVKM.

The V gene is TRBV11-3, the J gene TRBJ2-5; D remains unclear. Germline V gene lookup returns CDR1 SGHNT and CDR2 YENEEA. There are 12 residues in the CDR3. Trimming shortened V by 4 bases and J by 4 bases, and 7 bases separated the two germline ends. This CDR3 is CASSSRGETQYF. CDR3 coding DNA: TGTGCCAGCAGCTCCCGAGGAGAGACCCAGTACTTC.